This T cell receptor (beta chain) was recorded in a study of T cells in Graves' hyperthyroidism and ophthalmopathy (dated by TCRdb to the late 2010s). In terms of the full investigation: Peripheral blood was sampled at the time of initial diagnosis, prior to any treatment. To identify distinguishing TCR V-J signatures, a discovery cohort of about 100 patients was used, comprising roughly 45 with Graves' ophthalmopathy and around 57 with stable Graves' hyperthyroidism. Prospective prediction of ophthalmopathy was tested in an independent validation cohort of approximately 18 hyperthyroidism patients and around 16 patients who later progressed to ophthalmopathy. The 75 to 100 discovery patients were divided at random into training and test sets in a 7:3 ratio. In addition, the study compared T-cell repertoires in thyroid tissue and in blood from several Graves' hyperthyroidism patients. After sampling, hyperthyroidism patients received methimazole starting at 30 mg daily, and ophthalmopathy patients received high-dose intravenous methylprednisolone. According to the paper, TCR Vbeta CDR3 sequencing was carried out on about 140 peripheral blood samples, which came from around 43 ophthalmopathy, some 73 hyperthyroidism and approximately 17 progressor patients. Findings and caveats that apply to the study as a whole: Ophthalmopathy was separated from stable hyperthyroidism by a 13 V-J signature model, with over 85% sensitivity and about 81% specificity obtained in cross-validation and 80%/75% obtained in testing. In validation, progression to ophthalmopathy was predicted by the model with 65% to 71% sensitivity and approximately 78% specificity, a median of around 5.9 months before onset. Sample size was not statistically predetermined, and blinding of investigators to group allocation was not performed. Blood samples also contained most of the expanded thyroid clonotypes (frequency above 0.001), which suggests that blood repertoires may reflect thyroid immune responses.

In the ophthalmopathy patients, disease was moderately to severely active, with a Clinical Activity Score of 3 or more, a NOSPECS grade of 4 or more, and a duration of less than 3 months. Patients with uncontrolled infections, other autoimmune diseases, pregnancy or lactation were excluded. Diagnoses relied on clinical symptoms, serum thyroxine and TRAb, thyroid ultrasound and orbital computed tomography. Ficoll-Paque density gradient centrifugation was used to isolate PBMCs from around 10 ml of fresh peripheral blood. Trizol reagent was used to extract total RNA, and RNA quality was then checked on an Agilent 2100 Bioanalyzer. This clonotype was seen only a few times. Its recognized antigen is unknown. Base qualities were left out, and no much larger clone turns up one base away. The TCR beta CDR3 regions were amplified from the RNA transcripts. The first round of RT-PCR for the TCR CDR3 was performed with the HTBI primer set and the Qiagen OneStep RT-PCR kit. A second multiplex PCR round built the libraries, followed by size selection and purification. Paired-end sequencing of the libraries was performed with 100 bp reads on an Illumina HiSeq2000. The study's processing was this. SOAPnuke was used to process the raw data, throwing out any read that contained adapters or uncalled bases, had a mean Phred below 15, or lacked an exact constant-primer or identifier match. COPE v1.2.5 was used to merge high-quality paired reads, and clonotypes were defined as unique nucleotide sequences. Clonotypes were aligned to IMGT TRBV, TRBD and TRBJ reference segments using MiTCR v1.1. The analysis included only V-J combinations with a frequency above 0.0001, which together covered approximately 99% of the repertoires. A TCS score was defined as the ratio between F50 (clonal expansion) and ExV (chaos), using BLOSUM62-based TCRdist between CDR3 peptides within each V-J. Welch's t-statistics and random forest reduced around 520 V-J features to under 15, which were used in a naive Bayes classifier (R e1071). TCRdb reprocessing: public reads trimmed at Q25 with fastp, clones called with MiXCR, in-frame beta chains kept. Rows matching on CDR3 protein sequence are summarized as one entry with the most common DNA and genes. For this entry, the V and J calls and clone size follow TCRdb and not the study's own pipeline. The sample data list about 640,000 distinct CDR3 sequences, and around 20% of these were observed just once. The ten largest clones take up about 34% of the sample.

From a lookup of the germline V gene, CDR1 and CDR2 are SGHTA and FQGNSA. V loses 2 bases, J loses 0 bases, and the germline ends lie 8 bases apart. The cysteine opens and the phenylalanine closes a CDR3 of 15 amino acids. Of all the DNA, just the CDR3 is kept, 45 bases in frame from base 1. Material: blood. This receptor was taken from a man younger than 45 with Graves' ophthalmopathy. The chain couples TRBV7-2 to TRBJ1-5, with the D gene not confidently named. The CDR3 protein is CASSLMSYSNQPQHF. The DNA sequence follows: TGTGCCAGCAGCTTAATGTCTTATAGCAATCAGCCCCAGCATTTT. Reference TRBV7-2 and TRBJ1-5 genes cover what lies past the CDR3, so the full variable domain is GAGVSQSPSNKVTEKGKDVELRCDPISGHTALYWYRQSLGQGLEFLIYFQGNSAPDKSGLPSDRFSAERTGGSVSTLTIQRTQQEDSAVYLCASSLMSYSNQPQHFGDGTRLSIL.